These 23 T cell receptor beta chains share one sample of origin, sequenced in a study of early T cells in non-severe SARS-CoV-2 infection. TCRdb re-analysed the 5' RACE reads in MiXCR, keeping a single row per CDR3 protein. The data show approximately 70,000 distinct CDR3 sequences, roughly 12% seen once. This sample comprised whole blood, obtained at baseline. The receptors were sampled from an adult who was a healthcare worker with PCR-confirmed SARS-CoV-2 infection or an uninfected control (not recorded which). The donor label of this sample is uncertain.

This clonotype was found a few times. The V and J genes are TRBV4-1 and TRBJ2-3; 10 nucleotides align to TRBD2. J gave up 5 bases and V 2 bases, and 10 bases lay outside the gene matches. The CDR3 extends over 17 amino acids. The V gene's germline CDR1 is MGHRA and CDR2 YSYEKL. CDR3 DNA: TGCGCCAGCAGCCAACCGTTAGCGGGGGGCTCGCAAGATACGCAGTATTTT. Residues: CASSQPLAGGSQDTQYF.

This clonotype showed up just a few times. This chain links TRBV7-2 with TRBJ2-7; 8 positions match TRBD2. CDR3 length equals 15 residues. The V gene's germline CDR1 is SGHTA and CDR2 FQGNSA. Losses at the gene ends were 4 bases for V and 2 bases for J; bases not matched to a gene: 7. The CDR3 reads CASSSSGGPAYEQYF. For the CDR3, the DNA is TGTGCCAGCAGCTCCAGCGGGGGCCCCGCCTACGAGCAGTACTTC.

There are a few counts of this clonotype. The V and J genes are TRBV18 and TRBJ1-2; D ambiguous. V gave up 7 bases and J gave up 0 bases, with 9 bases separating them. This CDR3 is built from 13 residues. The germline V gene encodes CDR1 KGHSH and CDR2 LQKENI. This chain's CDR3 is CASCDGANYGYTF. For the CDR3, the DNA is TGTGCCAGCTGCGACGGAGCTAACTATGGCTACACCTTC.

This clonotype has a handful of counts. This chain links TRBV3-2 with TRBJ1-2. TRBV3-2 is deemed a pseudogene. The CDR3 consists of 15 residues. The CDR3 here is CASSQDPPARYGYTF. Written as DNA, the CDR3 is TGTGCCAGCAGCCAAGATCCTCCGGCTCGCTATGGCTACACCTTC.

This clonotype came up many times. V is TRBV7-2 and J is TRBJ2-1; D is uncertain. V was clipped by 4 bases and J by 3 bases, with 13 bases between them. This CDR3 has 15 amino acids. In germline, CDR1 is SGHTA, CDR2 FQGNSA. The CDR3 loop reads CASSSVGGFYNEQFF. CDR3 bases: TGTGCCAGCAGCTCGGTAGGCGGTTTCTACAATGAGCAGTTCTTC.

This clonotype occurred a few times. This chain joins TRBV4-3 and TRBJ1-5; D call uncertain. CDR1 LGHNA and CDR2 YSLEER come from the germline V gene. V shed 2 bases and J shed 2 bases, with 7 bases lying between them. The CDR3 contains 14 residues. CDR3 protein: CASSQRGRNQPQHF. In DNA, the CDR3 is TGCGCCAGCAGCCAACGAGGTCGCAATCAGCCCCAGCATTTT.

This chain connects TRBV11-3 to TRBJ2-1; the D gene is possibly TRBD2 (6 bases). Trimming stripped 1 base from V and 2 bases from J, with 9 bases between. CDR1 is SGHNT and CDR2 is YENEEA in the germline V gene. This CDR3 region has 15 residues. This CDR3 is CASSLVAGTYNEQFF. The CDR3 nucleotides read TGTGCCAGCAGCTTAGTTGCGGGGACCTACAATGAGCAGTTCTTC.

The V gene is TRBV19, the J gene TRBJ2-1, with a weak D call TRBD1 (5 bases). Trimming stripped 1 base from V and 3 bases from J, with 7 bases between. CDR1 LNHDA and CDR2 SQIVND come from the germline V gene (reference sequence). CDR3 length: 14 amino acids. The CDR3 DNA reads as TGTGCCAGTAGTATAGGACAGTACTACAATGAGCAGTTCTTC. Translated, it gives CASSIGQYYNEQFF.

This clonotype turned up a few times. The chain is built from TRBV19 and TRBJ1-5; D may be TRBD1 (5 bases). The CDR3 spans 14 residues. Germline-derived CDR1 and CDR2 are LNHDA and SQIVND (reference sequence). V lost 5 bases to trimming and J lost 7 bases, with 15 bases between them. CDR3 bases: TGTGCCAGTAGTCTTCCTACAGGACGACAGCCCCAGCATTTT. Amino acids: CASSLPTGRQPQHF.

Many counts were recorded for this clonotype. The gene calls are TRBV27 and TRBJ2-1; TRBD2 matches 10 bases. V lost 8 bases, J lost 7 bases, and 8 bases stayed unmatched. The CDR3 covers 14 residues. Germline V gene lookup returns CDR1 MNHEY and CDR2 SMNVEV (reference sequence). CDR3 sequence (DNA): TGTGCCAGCGCAGCGGGAGGGCCGAGGAATGAGCAGTTCTTC. It translates to CASAAGGPRNEQFF.

The genes are TRBV12-3 or TRBV12-4 and TRBJ2-7, with 8 nucleotides matching TRBD2. Unmatched junction bases numbered 2, after V lost 2 bases and J lost 2 bases. The CDR3 has 14 amino acids. DNA for the CDR3: TGTGCCAGCAGTTTAACTAGCGGAGCCTACGAGCAGTACTTC. Translated: CASSLTSGAYEQYF.

The sample holds a few counts of this clonotype. The rearrangement links TRBV27 to TRBJ1-2; maybe TRBD1 (5 bases). The CDR3 loop spans 13 amino acids. Trimming shortened V by 3 bases and J by 4 bases, and 9 bases separated the two germline ends. CDR1 and CDR2 from the germline V gene are MNHEY and SMNVEV (reference sequence). The CDR3 sequence is CASSFGALYGYTF. The DNA of the CDR3 is TGTGCCAGCAGTTTTGGGGCTCTCTATGGCTACACCTTC.

This clonotype has just a few counts. The genes are TRBV5-1 and TRBJ2-1, with 7 positions matching TRBD1. Germline V gives CDR1 SGHRS, CDR2 YFSETQ. CDR3 size: 13 residues. J gave up 8 bases and V 5 bases, and 7 bases lay outside the gene matches. CDR3 amino acids: CASRKGGLDEQFF. CDR3 sequence (DNA): TGCGCCAGCAGAAAAGGGGGCCTCGATGAGCAGTTCTTC.

This clonotype was observed a few times. CDR3 coding DNA: TGTGCCAGCTCACCGGTCCTAGACATAATGAACACTGAAGCTTTCTTT. This codes for CASSPVLDIMNTEAFF. The chain employs TRBV18 and TRBJ1-1; no reliable D call. The CDR3 spans 16 residues. The V end was cut by 3 bases, the J end by 0 bases, with 14 bases between. Germline CDR1 is KGHSH and CDR2 is LQKENI.

The V and J genes are TRBV20-1 and TRBJ2-5, with 10 nucleotides matching TRBD2. V dropped 3 bases and J dropped 2; count of bases not matched to a gene: 9. The V gene's germline CDR1 is DFQATT and CDR2 SNEGSKA (reference sequence). CDR3 length: 16 amino acids. In nucleotides, the CDR3 is TGCAGTGCTAGTTATGACCTAGCGGGGGCTCAAGAGACCCAGTACTTC. Its translation is CSASYDLAGAQETQYF.

CDR3 sequence: CAASADYPTQYF. The CDR3 nucleotides are TGCGCCGCAAGCGCCGACTACCCTACGCAGTATTTT. The chain uses TRBV10-2 and TRBJ2-3, with D possibly matching TRBD2 (5 bases). Germline V gene sequence: CDR1 WSHSY, CDR2 SAAADI. CDR3 length: 12 amino acids. V gave up 11 bases and J gave up 8 bases, with 17 bases separating them.

In DNA form, the CDR3 reads TGTGCCAGCAGCTTGGATGGCAGTCGGTACTATGGCTACACCTTC. Protein sequence: CASSLDGSRYYGYTF. V is TRBV5-6 and J is TRBJ1-2; no clear D gene. The CDR3 contains 15 residues. V lost 0 bases, J lost 3 bases, and 12 bases lay in between. Germline CDR1 is SGHDT and CDR2 is YYEEEE.

Ten or more counts support this clonotype. The V gene is TRBV6-6, the J gene TRBJ2-1; D possibly corresponds to TRBD2 (7 bases). The CDR3 has 13 amino acids. Germline CDR1 reads MNHNY; CDR2 reads SVGAGI (reference sequence). V lost 6 bases, J lost 8 bases, and 14 bases lay in between. CDR3 sequence reads: CASRRGGGHEQFF. The CDR3 nucleotides are TGTGCCAGCAGGCGCGGGGGCGGGCATGAGCAGTTCTTC.

This clonotype was observed many times. The V call is TRBV7-2, the J call TRBJ2-3; 7 bases line up with TRBD2. This CDR3 is 13 amino acids long. J gave up 14 bases and V 1 base, and 9 bases lay outside the gene matches. Germline V gene lookup returns CDR1 SGHTA and CDR2 FQGNSA. This chain's CDR3 is CASSLDYAGEPYF. DNA for the CDR3: TGTGCCAGCAGCTTAGATTACGCGGGAGAGCCGTATTTT.

This clonotype occurred many times. The chain is built from TRBV5-6 and TRBJ2-3; D ambiguous. Germline V gene lookup returns CDR1 SGHDT and CDR2 YYEEEE. This CDR3 contains 11 residues. V was shortened by 6 bases and J by 4 bases, with 6 bases between the two germline ends. The CDR3, as DNA: TGTGCCAGCACCCGATCAGATACGCAGTATTTT. This gives the protein CASTRSDTQYF.

This clonotype was seen only a few times. The gene calls are TRBV11-3 and TRBJ1-1; perhaps TRBD1 as D (5 bases). From germline, CDR1 is SGHNT and CDR2 YENEEA. Trimming took off 4 bases at V and 0 bases at J, with 9 bases between the two ends. This CDR3 comprises 14 residues. The CDR3 DNA reads TGTGCCAGCAGCTCTTCCAGGGTGAACACTGAAGCTTTCTTT. Its translation: CASSSSRVNTEAFF.

This clonotype was detected many times. The J gene is TRBJ2-1, the V gene TRBV20-1, with D maybe TRBD1 (5 bases). Deletions cut 5 bases from V and 8 bases from J, with 10 bases between. Germline V CDR1 and CDR2: DFQATT, SNEGSKA (reference sequence). The CDR3 has 11 residues. The CDR3 region is CSALRADEQFF. The CDR3 nucleotides read TGCAGTGCTCTCAGGGCCGATGAGCAGTTCTTC.

In its sample, this clonotype was seen a few times. The rearrangement joins TRBV29-1 to TRBJ1-3; no clear D gene. The CDR3 length is 13 residues. V dropped 4 bases and J dropped 4 bases, with 11 bases sitting between them. Germline V gene lookup returns CDR1 SQVTM and CDR2 ANQGSEA. The CDR3 reads CSVADGFGNTIYF. The CDR3 DNA reads as TGCAGCGTTGCCGACGGCTTCGGAAACACCATATATTTT.